Listed below are T cell receptor beta chains from one sample, sequenced in a study of identical twins. From the 5' RACE reads, TCRdb called clonotypes with MiXCR, one entry per CDR3 protein. Of hundreds of thousands of distinct CDR3 sequences listed, roughly 6.2% are singletons. The source material was naive T cells sorted from blood. Receptors originate from a man younger than 30 in good health. Both conserved end residues are part of each CDR3. A D gene is named only where the DNA matches it firmly. Part of the rows lack a size; the others show once, few, many or a class for expanded clones.

TRBD2	TRBV4-2	many	TRBJ2-3	TGTGCCAGCAGCCAAGACCGACTAGCGGGAGGGCCAGATACGCAGTATTTT	CASSQDRLAGGPDTQYF
-	TRBV12-3/TRBV12-4	-	TRBJ1-5	TGTGCCAGCACCAGGGACGGGAGAAATCAGCCCCAGCATTTT	CASTRDGRNQPQHF
TRBD1	TRBV15	-	TRBJ2-5	TGTGCCACCAGCTTAAGGGACAGACAAGAGACCCAGTACTTC	CATSLRDRQETQYF
-	TRBV15	many	TRBJ1-6	TGTGCCACCAGCAGAGATAGCGTCTCCTATAATTCACCCCTCCACTTT	CATSRDSVSYNSPLHF
-	TRBV28	many	TRBJ1-4	TGTGCCAGCAGTCCCGACATCGGAATCGTATGGGAAAAACTGTTTTTT	CASSPDIGIVWEKLFF
TRBD1	TRBV7-2	few	TRBJ2-5	TGTGCCAGCAGCGTGAGACAGGGGGAAGAGACCCAGTACTTC	CASSVRQGEETQYF
-	TRBV5-1	many	TRBJ2-2	TGCGCCAGCAGCACCACTAGAACCGGGGAGCTGTTTTTT	CASSTTRTGELFF
TRBD1	TRBV15	-	TRBJ2-6	TGTGCCACCAGCAGCTCAATTCAGGGGGCGACTGGGGCCAACGTCCTGACTTTC	CATSSSIQGATGANVLTF
-	TRBV5-1	many	TRBJ2-5	TGCGCCAGCAGCTCGGACCTGGTGGAGACCCAGTACTTC	CASSSDLVETQYF
-	TRBV20-1	few	TRBJ1-2	TGCAGTGCCCACAGGAGAGACGGAAACTATGGCTACACCTTC	CSAHRRDGNYGYTF